This T cell receptor (beta chain) originates from a study of tissue T cells after allogeneic stem cell transplantation. About the study: Enrolled prospectively were adult allogeneic hematopoietic cell transplant recipients whose graft-versus-host disease was steroid-refractory. Patients with graft-versus-host disease had grafts: several unmodified, three CD34-selected and T-cell-depleted.

V was trimmed by 4 bases and J by 7 bases, leaving 8 bases between them. The CDR3 has 12 residues. TCRdb's copy holds only in-frame clones and misses some; the assay was immunoSEQ multiplex PCR. In the table there are about 26,000 clones, under 95% of which are singletons. The chain carries TRBV23-1 and TRBJ1-5; D gene unclear. TRBV23-1 is flagged as an ORF with uncertain function. This receptor was obtained from a male donor at least 60 years old who later had graft-versus-host disease after an allogeneic stem cell transplant. The source material was blood, sampled before transplantation. Here the CDR3 reads CASSPLRQPQHF. CDR3 coding DNA: TGCGCCAGCAGTCCCCTTAGGCAGCCCCAGCATTTT.